This TCR beta chain was sequenced during a study of shared clonotypes between healthy human individuals. Sequencing was performed with immunoSEQ multiplex PCR; in TCRdb, only in-frame clones are kept and a portion is missing. Among about 560,000 clones, around three quarters were seen once, and the ten largest hold around 12%. The sequencing input was PBMCs. The sequence derives from a woman aged 40 to 50 in good health. Some clones in this sample may be carry-over from other donors' samples.

The DNA of the CDR3 is TGTGCCAGCGCCGGGGGGTCGCGGGACAGGGGCCACGAGCAGTACTTC. This sequence encodes CASAGGSRDRGHEQYF. V usage is TRBV14 and J usage is TRBJ2-7; 10 bases line up with TRBD1. The V and J ends lost 8 bases and 5 bases, in that order; junction bases with no gene match: 15. The CDR3 length is 16 residues. Germline CDR1 is SGHDN and CDR2 is FVKESK.